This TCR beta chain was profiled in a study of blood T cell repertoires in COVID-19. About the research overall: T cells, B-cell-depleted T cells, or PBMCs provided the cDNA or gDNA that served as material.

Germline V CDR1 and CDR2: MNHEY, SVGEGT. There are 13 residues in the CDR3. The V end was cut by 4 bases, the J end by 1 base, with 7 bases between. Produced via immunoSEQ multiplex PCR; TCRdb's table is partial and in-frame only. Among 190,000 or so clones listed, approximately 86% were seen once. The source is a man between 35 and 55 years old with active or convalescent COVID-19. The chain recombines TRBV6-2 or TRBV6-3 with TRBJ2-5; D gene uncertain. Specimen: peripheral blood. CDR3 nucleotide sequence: TGTGCCAGCAGTTCCTCCCGCCAAGAGACCCAGTACTTC. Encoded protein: CASSSSRQETQYF.